This T cell receptor beta chain was profiled in a study of control samples from healthy donors and cancer patients. V was pared by 8 bases and J by 9 bases, with 12 bases between. This CDR3 is 11 amino acids long. In germline, CDR1 is MNHEY, CDR2 SVGAGI. The table came from immunoSEQ multiplex PCR; TCRdb's copy has only in-frame clones and leaves some out. The data hold about 150,000 clones, with roughly 93% observed a single time. V usage is TRBV6-5 and J usage is TRBJ2-3; D ambiguous. The specimen sequenced was blood. The source is a man aged 18 to 30 in good health. The CDR3 loop is CASSGQRTQYF. The CDR3, as DNA: TGTGCCAGCTCGGGCCAGAGGACGCAGTATTTT.